The source of this T cell receptor beta chain is a study of cytomegalovirus exposure and HLA in healthy donors. Points on this clone: Its antigen is unknown.

60 Vbeta and 13 Jbeta primers were used in PCR. Data came from immunoSEQ multiplex PCR; TCRdb stores just in-frame clones and leaves some out. The sample carries 150,000 or so clones, under 90% recorded once. The V end was cut by 1 base, the J end by 6 bases, with 10 bases between. Germline CDR1 reads SGHAT; CDR2 reads FQDESV (reference sequence). The CDR3 loop spans 14 amino acids. General study findings and limits: Specificity for CMV antigens was confirmed in vitro for a few of the CMV-associated chains. Later findings reportedly placed an Asian-associated ancestry cluster below the approximately 670-donor mean for N-insertions. There were several of the most significant clusters that appeared linked to common viral pathogens in a later analysis.

This clonotype originated in a male donor in good health and CMV-seronegative. The chain links TRBV11-1 to TRBJ2-1, with a weak D call TRBD1 (5 bases). Sequencing input: PBMCs. The CDR3, as DNA: TGTGCCAGCAGCTTAGGACCCCAGGGCAATGAGCAGTTCTTC. It encodes CASSLGPQGNEQFF.